A selection of T cell receptor beta chains follows, all from one sample in a study of OX40 agonist ivuxolimab in advanced cancers. Clones were read by immunoSEQ multiplex PCR, and TCRdb kept only the in-frame ones, dropping some. The sample holds around 64,000 clones; about 80% are singletons and the top ten take approximately 2.2%. Sequenced material: CD4+ or CD8+ T cells sorted from blood, taken in a trial of the OX40 agonist ivuxolimab. The origin of the receptors is an adult with an advanced solid tumor such as melanoma, head and neck, liver or kidney cancer. Both conserved end residues are part of each CDR3. D genes are given only for firm matches. The size entry is marked missing in some rows and otherwise reads once, few, many or a size class.

J: TRBJ2-3
V: TRBV11-3
size: .
D: .
length: 14
CDR3: CASSPGQGESTQYF
DNA: TGTGCCAGCAGCCCGGGGCAGGGTGAGAGTACGCAGTATTTT

J: TRBJ1-2
V: TRBV6-1
size: .
D: .
length: 12
CDR3: CASSQGAYGYTF
DNA: TGTGCCAGCAGTCAAGGGGCCTATGGCTACACCTTC

J: TRBJ2-1
V: TRBV30
size: once
D: TRBD2
length: 14
CDR3: CASSPTSGSNEQFF
DNA: TGTGCCTCCTCCCCGACTAGCGGGTCGAATGAGCAGTTCTTC

J: TRBJ1-3
V: TRBV6-1
size: .
D: .
length: 17
CDR3: CASSGRPNQYSGNTIYF
DNA: TGTGCCAGCAGTGGGCGTCCTAACCAATACTCTGGAAACACCATATATTTT

J: TRBJ2-4
V: TRBV4-3
size: .
D: TRBD1
length: 13
CDR3: CASSHRQGDIQYF
DNA: TGCGCCAGCAGCCACCGACAGGGGGACATTCAGTACTTC

J: TRBJ2-5
V: TRBV5-6
size: .
D: TRBD2
length: 15
CDR3: CASSLGLAGAETQYF
DNA: TGTGCCAGCAGCTTGGGACTAGCGGGAGCAGAGACCCAGTACTTC

J: TRBJ2-3
V: TRBV5-1
size: .
D: .
length: 13
CDR3: CASNFEGGDTQYF
DNA: TGCGCCAGCAACTTTGAGGGGGGAGATACGCAGTATTTT

J: TRBJ2-7
V: TRBV30
size: .
D: .
length: 12
CDR3: CACKSVSYEQYF
DNA: TGTGCCTGTAAGTCAGTCTCCTACGAGCAGTACTTC

J: TRBJ1-2
V: TRBV6-5
size: .
D: TRBD1
length: 13
CDR3: CASNPQGLDGYTF
DNA: TGTGCCAGCAACCCACAGGGGCTTGATGGCTACACCTTC

J: TRBJ2-1
V: TRBV19
size: .
D: TRBD2
length: 12
CDR3: CASSTSGNEQFF
DNA: TGTGCCAGTAGTACTAGCGGCAATGAGCAGTTCTTC

J: TRBJ1-1
V: TRBV4-1
size: .
D: TRBD1
length: 16
CDR3: CASSSRTGPMNTEAFF
DNA: TGCGCCAGCAGCTCCCGGACAGGGCCGATGAACACTGAAGCTTTCTTT

J: TRBJ2-7
V: TRBV30
size: .
D: .
length: 13
CDR3: CAWGRTGGYEQYF
DNA: TGTGCCTGGGGGAGGACAGGAGGATACGAGCAGTACTTC

J: TRBJ1-2
V: TRBV18
size: .
D: .
length: 13
CDR3: CASSPVPEDGYTF
DNA: TGTGCCAGCTCACCTGTCCCAGAGGATGGCTACACCTTC

J: TRBJ2-2
V: TRBV5-1
size: once
D: .
length: 11
CDR3: CASIDIGELFF
DNA: TGCGCCAGCATTGATATCGGGGAGCTGTTTTTT

J: TRBJ2-7
V: TRBV6-5
size: .
D: .
length: 12
CDR3: CASSQGLYEQYF
DNA: TGTGCCAGCAGCCAGGGGCTCTACGAGCAGTACTTC

J: TRBJ2-7
V: TRBV4-3
size: .
D: TRBD1
length: 16
CDR3: CASSQDLAGQDYEQYF
DNA: TGCGCCAGCAGCCAAGATTTGGCGGGACAGGACTACGAGCAGTACTTC

J: TRBJ2-1
V: TRBV15
size: .
D: .
length: 14
CDR3: CATSRDAGENEQFF
DNA: TGTGCCACCAGCAGGGACGCAGGAGAGAATGAGCAGTTCTTC

J: TRBJ1-5
V: TRBV28
size: .
D: .
length: 12
CDR3: CASSFLGRPQHF
DNA: TGTGCCAGCAGTTTCTTGGGACGGCCCCAGCATTTT

J: TRBJ1-1
V: TRBV5-6
size: .
D: TRBD1
length: 16
CDR3: CASSLQAGGLNTEAFF
DNA: TGTGCCAGCAGCTTGCAGGCAGGGGGCCTGAACACTGAAGCTTTCTTT

J: TRBJ2-3
V: TRBV10-2
size: .
D: .
length: 16
CDR3: CASSAHSGKSTDTQYF
DNA: TGCGCCAGCAGCGCTCATAGCGGAAAGAGCACAGATACGCAGTATTTT

J: TRBJ2-3
V: TRBV19
size: once
D: .
length: 17
CDR3: CASSIEVRQGGADTQYF
DNA: TGTGCCAGTAGTATAGAAGTTCGACAGGGAGGGGCAGATACGCAGTATTTT

J: TRBJ2-7
V: TRBV5-6
size: .
D: .
length: 15
CDR3: CASSVRLQSSYEQYF
DNA: TGTGCCAGCAGCGTTCGACTGCAGAGCTCCTACGAGCAGTACTTC

J: TRBJ1-3
V: TRBV10-3
size: .
D: .
length: 11
CDR3: CAIKGFNTIYF
DNA: TGTGCCATCAAGGGGTTCAACACCATATATTTT

J: TRBJ2-2
V: TRBV10-3
size: .
D: TRBD2
length: 14
CDR3: CAISLAGDTGELFF
DNA: TGTGCCATCAGTCTAGCGGGGGACACCGGGGAGCTGTTTTTT

J: TRBJ2-3
V: TRBV5-6
size: few
D: TRBD2
length: 16
CDR3: CASSVTSGGASDTQYF
DNA: TGTGCCAGCAGCGTTACTAGCGGGGGGGCCTCAGATACGCAGTATTTT

J: TRBJ2-7
V: TRBV27
size: .
D: .
length: 13
CDR3: CASMRTTLDEQYF
DNA: TGTGCCAGCATGAGGACTACGCTGGACGAGCAGTACTTC

J: TRBJ2-1
V: TRBV19
size: .
D: TRBD1
length: 16
CDR3: CASSSGTGSSYNEQFF
DNA: TGTGCCAGTAGTTCCGGGACAGGGAGCTCCTACAATGAGCAGTTCTTC

J: TRBJ2-1
V: TRBV5-1
size: .
D: .
length: 15
CDR3: CASSLGLSQSNEQFF
DNA: TGCGCCAGCAGCCTGGGACTTTCCCAATCCAATGAGCAGTTCTTC

J: TRBJ2-7
V: TRBV27
size: .
D: TRBD1
length: 14
CDR3: CASSSDRVPLEQYF
DNA: TGTGCCAGCAGCTCCGACAGGGTCCCTCTCGAGCAGTACTTC

J: TRBJ2-7
V: TRBV19
size: .
D: TRBD1
length: 15
CDR3: CASSIGGTAVLEQYF
DNA: TGTGCCAGTAGTATAGGGGGGACAGCCGTCCTTGAGCAGTACTTC

J: TRBJ2-6
V: TRBV7-4
size: .
D: .
length: 18
CDR3: CASSVSRSSQSRANVLTF
DNA: TGTGCCAGCAGCGTGAGCCGCAGCTCACAAAGTCGGGCCAACGTCCTGACTTTC

J: TRBJ1-2
V: TRBV28
size: few
D: .
length: 14
CDR3: CASSLLGARAGYTF
DNA: TGTGCCAGCAGTTTATTGGGGGCGCGAGCTGGCTACACCTTC

J: TRBJ2-3
V: TRBV30
size: once
D: .
length: 13
CDR3: CAWSVLRADTQYF
DNA: TGTGCCTGGAGTGTACTTCGGGCAGATACGCAGTATTTT

J: TRBJ2-5
V: TRBV4-1
size: .
D: TRBD2
length: 16
CDR3: CASSQPLAGSWETQYF
DNA: TGCGCCAGCAGCCAGCCTCTAGCGGGGTCGTGGGAGACCCAGTACTTC

J: TRBJ1-4
V: TRBV5-1
size: .
D: .
length: 14
CDR3: CASSLKQGGEKLFF
DNA: TGCGCCAGCAGCTTGAAACAGGGCGGGGAAAAACTGTTTTTT

J: TRBJ1-6
V: TRBV4-1
size: .
D: TRBD1
length: 18
CDR3: CASSQVPPFRDRGSPLHF
DNA: TGCGCCAGCAGCCAAGTACCCCCTTTCCGGGACAGGGGGTCACCCCTCCACTTT

J: TRBJ2-7
V: TRBV7-2
size: .
D: TRBD2
length: 14
CDR3: CASSSWAGAYEQYF
DNA: TGTGCCAGCAGCTCCTGGGCGGGAGCCTACGAGCAGTACTTC

J: TRBJ2-7
V: TRBV10-3
size: .
D: .
length: 15
CDR3: CAISEPTWYEYEQYF
DNA: TGTGCCATCAGTGAGCCGACTTGGTATGAGTACGAGCAGTACTTC

J: TRBJ1-1
V: TRBV6-5
size: .
D: TRBD1
length: 15
CDR3: CASSREGQSNTEAFF
DNA: TGTGCCAGCAGCCGCGAGGGACAGTCGAACACTGAAGCTTTCTTT

J: TRBJ2-3
V: TRBV27
size: .
D: .
length: 9
CDR3: CGVGGTQYF
DNA: TGTGGGGTGGGGGGTACGCAGTATTTT

J: TRBJ2-1
V: TRBV11-2
size: .
D: TRBD2
length: 15
CDR3: CASSLGGGSHNEQFF
DNA: TGTGCCAGCAGCTTAGGCGGGGGGTCCCACAATGAGCAGTTCTTC

J: TRBJ1-2
V: TRBV4-2
size: .
D: .
length: 16
CDR3: CASSQARLSSFYGYTF
DNA: TGTGCCAGCAGCCAAGCGCGACTCTCCTCTTTCTATGGCTACACCTTC

J: TRBJ2-2
V: TRBV5-8
size: once
D: .
length: 15
CDR3: CASSLGFGGEGELFF
DNA: TGTGCCAGCAGCTTGGGCTTCGGGGGCGAGGGGGAGCTGTTTTTT

J: TRBJ2-7
V: TRBV2
size: .
D: .
length: 11
CDR3: CASKFRGEQYF
DNA: TGTGCCAGCAAGTTCCGGGGCGAGCAGTACTTC

J: TRBJ2-1
V: TRBV2
size: .
D: .
length: 15
CDR3: CASSERGLAYNEQFF
DNA: TGTGCCAGCAGTGAAAGGGGTCTAGCGTACAATGAGCAGTTCTTC

J: TRBJ2-7
V: TRBV5-1
size: .
D: TRBD2
length: 14
CDR3: CASSLAGVVNEQYF
DNA: TGCGCCAGCAGTCTAGCGGGAGTGGTCAACGAGCAGTACTTC

J: TRBJ2-1
V: TRBV11-2
size: .
D: .
length: 15
CDR3: CASINRGSPYNEQFF
DNA: TGTGCCAGCATTAATCGGGGCTCCCCCTACAATGAGCAGTTCTTC

J: TRBJ2-3
V: TRBV4-3
size: .
D: .
length: 14
CDR3: CASSQDQSTDTQYF
DNA: TGCGCCAGCAGCCAAGATCAGAGCACAGATACGCAGTATTTT

J: TRBJ2-1
V: TRBV7-6
size: .
D: TRBD2
length: 15
CDR3: CASSLLAGVGGEQFF
DNA: TGTGCCAGCAGCTTACTAGCGGGAGTCGGTGGTGAGCAGTTCTTC

J: TRBJ1-1
V: TRBV18
size: .
D: .
length: 15
CDR3: CASSPVGENTAEAFF
DNA: TGTGCCAGCTCCCCCGTCGGGGAGAACACTGCGGAAGCTTTCTTT

J: TRBJ1-2
V: TRBV4-1
size: .
D: TRBD1
length: 14
CDR3: CASSQPTGNYGYTF
DNA: TGCGCCAGCAGCCAACCGACAGGGAACTATGGCTACACCTTC

J: TRBJ2-1
V: TRBV7-9
size: .
D: .
length: 12
CDR3: CASSLVENEQFF
DNA: TGTGCCAGCAGCTTAGTAGAGAATGAGCAGTTCTTC

J: TRBJ2-7
V: TRBV27
size: .
D: .
length: 14
CDR3: CASSLRWGFYEQYF
DNA: TGTGCCAGCAGTTTAAGGTGGGGGTTTTACGAGCAGTACTTC

J: TRBJ1-1
V: TRBV5-1
size: .
D: .
length: 14
CDR3: CASSWKDRNTEAFF
DNA: TGCGCCAGCAGCTGGAAAGACAGGAACACTGAAGCTTTCTTT